One sample yielded the 24 T cell receptor beta chains listed below, sequenced in a study of T cells in Graves' hyperthyroidism and ophthalmopathy. TCR beta CDR3 sequences were amplified from RNA transcripts. Using the HTBI primer set, a first-round RT-PCR was run on the TCR CDR3. MiXCR, applied by TCRdb to the multiplex PCR reads, yields one record per CDR3 protein. The repertoire has about 620,000 distinct CDR3 sequences, roughly 15% of them found once; the top ten carry 3.5% to 4%. The specimen was blood. The receptor set was obtained from a woman aged 25 to 39 with Graves' hyperthyroidism.

This clonotype was observed at least ten times. The rearrangement joins TRBV12-3 or TRBV12-4 to TRBJ2-5, with D unresolved. The CDR3 is 13 residues long. V lost 3 bases and J 5 bases, leaving 10 bases between the germline ends. CDR3 sequence (DNA): TGTGCCAGCAGTTTTCAGGATACGGAGACCCAGTACTTC. Protein product: CASSFQDTETQYF.

This clonotype was observed a handful of times. Here the CDR3 DNA reads TGTGCCAGCAGCCCAACGGGTAGTCCTAATGAAAAACTGTTTTTT. Its translation: CASSPTGSPNEKLFF. V and J are TRBV9 and TRBJ1-4; D gene unclear. This CDR3 region has 15 residues. V shed 4 bases and J shed 3 bases, with 13 bases lying between them. Germline CDR1 is SGDLS and CDR2 is YYNGEE.

Worth noting for this clonotype: At one end the junction does not follow the germline gene, possibly because of a read error. This rearrangement joins TRBV20-1 to TRBJ2-7; D call uncertain. Germline V CDR1 and CDR2: DFQATT, SNEGSKA (reference sequence). CDR3 length equals 14 residues. This CDR3 reads CSPRDRRQTYEQYF. The CDR3 DNA sequence: TGCAGTCCTAGAGATAGGCGGCAAACCTACGAGCAGTACTTC.

This clonotype was recorded at least ten times. The gene calls are TRBV28 and TRBJ2-5; D ambiguous. The ends were cut back, 6 bases at V and 7 bases at J, with 15 bases in the middle. The germline gives CDR1 MDHEN, CDR2 SYDVKM. This CDR3 is 13 amino acids long. CDR3 nucleotide sequence: TGTGCCAGCAGCGCTACGTCCCCCGGGACCCAGTACTTC. Its protein product is CASSATSPGTQYF.

This clonotype was seen at least ten times. The chain recombines TRBV10-3 with TRBJ1-1; a weak D match, TRBD1 (5 bases). The CDR3 contains 14 residues. V lost 3 bases and J lost 10, with 18 bases in between. Germline V gene lookup returns CDR1 ENHRY and CDR2 SYGVKD. The CDR3 spells CAISDRSRGFGAFF. CDR3 bases: TGTGCCATCAGTGACAGATCGCGGGGGTTCGGAGCTTTCTTT.

The chain recombines TRBV20-1 with TRBJ1-3; D ambiguous. The CDR3 covers 13 residues. The V gene's germline CDR1 is DFQATT and CDR2 SNEGSKA (reference sequence). V shed 3 bases and J shed 4 bases, with 10 bases lying between them. DNA of the CDR3: TGCAGTGCTAGCGCTGGGTTGGGAAACACCATATATTTT. This codes for CSASAGLGNTIYF.

This clonotype was detected a few times. The chain couples TRBV7-8 to TRBJ2-3, with 8 bases matching TRBD2. The CDR3 spans 17 residues. The germline V gene has CDR1 SGHVS and CDR2 FQNEAQ. Unmatched junction bases numbered 12, after V lost 7 bases and J lost 0 bases. CDR3 coding DNA: TGTGCCAGCACCAAACCAACTAGCGGCACTAGCACAGATACGCAGTATTTT. Its translation: CASTKPTSGTSTDTQYF.

The table lists this clonotype with many counts. The chain uses TRBV2 and TRBJ2-1; 9 bases line up with TRBD2. In germline, CDR1 is SNHLY, CDR2 FYNNEI. The CDR3 is made up of 18 amino acids. V shed 10 bases, J shed 4 bases, and the junction held 20 bases outside the gene matches. CDR3 nucleotides: TGTGCCATTCACCGAGCGGGAGGCCCCCAAGAGACATACAATGAGCAGTTCTTC. Encoded protein: CAIHRAGGPQETYNEQFF.

A note on this clonotype: A much larger clone is a single base away; this may be a read error. The V gene is TRBV11-2, the J gene TRBJ2-3; 8 bases are a match to TRBD2. The trim removed 6 bases at V and 4 bases at J, leaving 9 bases unmatched. This CDR3 is built from 15 residues. Germline loops: CDR1 SGHAT, CDR2 FQNNGV. The CDR3 sequence: CASSPQGLEADTQYF. The CDR3 DNA sequence: TGTGCCAGCAGTCCTCAGGGACTAGAGGCAGATACGCAGTATTTT.

This clonotype has a count of ten or more. V and J are TRBV5-1 and TRBJ2-7; 9 bases map to TRBD2. CDR1 is SGHRS and CDR2 is YFSETQ in the germline V gene. The CDR3 consists of 16 residues. V lost 4 bases to trimming and J lost 5 bases; unmatched junction nucleotides: 13. CDR3 bases: TGCGCCAGCAGCCCCTACGGTGTGGCTAGCGGGAACGAGCAGTACTTC. Translated, it gives CASSPYGVASGNEQYF.

This clonotype was detected a few times. The genes are TRBV13 and TRBJ1-2, with unresolved D. The CDR3 runs 17 residues. V shed 5 bases and J shed 7 bases, with 26 bases lying between them. CDR1 is PRHDT, CDR2 FYEKMQ, per germline (reference sequence). This CDR3 is CASSPTDRIGPKGGYTF. The CDR3 DNA is TGTGCCAGCAGCCCAACCGATCGTATAGGCCCCAAGGGTGGCTACACCTTC.

On this clonotype itself: The junction departs from the called germline gene at one end, perhaps through a read error. The chain recombines TRBV7-7 with TRBJ2-1; 13 nucleotides match TRBD2. The CDR3 contains 15 residues. Looked up from germline, CDR1 is SSHAT and CDR2 is FNYEAQ (reference sequence). The CDR3 DNA reads TGTGCTAGCAGCCCCTTAACTAGCGGGAGGGAAGAGCAGTTCTTC. Encoded protein: CASSPLTSGREEQFF.

This clonotype was observed at least ten times. The V gene is TRBV3-1, the J gene TRBJ2-7; unclear D gene. CDR1 and CDR2 (germline): LGHDT, YNNKEL (reference sequence). Between the trimmed V and J ends, which lost 0 bases and 2 bases, there was a span of 5 bases. The CDR3 length is 13 residues. CDR3 bases: TGTGCCAGCAGCCAAGATAACCCCTACGAGCAGTACTTC. It yields the protein CASSQDNPYEQYF.

A few counts support this clonotype. V and J are TRBV5-5 and TRBJ2-1; a possible D gene is TRBD2 (6 bases). V was clipped by 4 bases and J by 4 bases, with 15 bases between them. Germline V CDR1 and CDR2: SGHKS, YYEKEE (reference sequence). The CDR3 runs 15 residues. CDR3 sequence: CASSNSEGTYNEQFF. CDR3 sequence (DNA): TGTGCCAGCAGCAACTCGGAGGGGACTTACAATGAGCAGTTCTTC.

A few counts support this clonotype. This rearrangement joins TRBV9 to TRBJ2-1; TRBD2 matches 7 bases. The V gene end was trimmed by 9 bases and the J gene end by 4 bases; junction bases not matched to a gene: 16. The CDR3 runs to 16 residues. Germline loops: CDR1 SGDLS, CDR2 YYNGEE. CDR3 protein: CATMGWCGSRYNEQFF. CDR3 coding DNA: TGTGCCACTATGGGGTGGTGCGGGAGCCGTTACAATGAGCAGTTCTTC.

This chain connects TRBV7-9 to TRBJ2-1; D might be TRBD1 (6 bases). Germline V CDR1 and CDR2: SEHNR, FQNEAQ (reference sequence). The CDR3 runs to 11 residues. Deletions cut 5 bases from V and 10 bases from J, with 9 bases between. As DNA, the CDR3 is TGTGCCAGCAGCGGGGGCGGAGAGCAGTTCTTC. Protein sequence: CASSGGGEQFF.

The chain recombines TRBV15 with TRBJ1-4; maybe TRBD1 (5 bases). V lost 5 bases and J 8 bases, leaving 18 bases between the germline ends. The CDR3 runs 15 residues. Germline CDR1 is LNHNV and CDR2 is YYDKDF (reference sequence). CDR3 protein: CATSRSTGYSEKLFF. CDR3 in DNA: TGTGCCACCAGCCGAAGTACAGGTTATAGCGAAAAACTGTTTTTT.

The table lists this clonotype with many counts. CDR3 bases: TGTGCCAGCAGTTACACTAGCGGGTACGAGCAGTACTTC. It codes for CASSYTSGYEQYF. The V gene is TRBV6-5, the J gene TRBJ2-7, with 9 bases identical to TRBD2. Germline V lookup: CDR1 MNHEY, CDR2 SVGAGI. Trimming removed 2 bases from V and 4 bases from J; junction bases left unmatched: 0. The CDR3 loop spans 13 amino acids.

This clonotype has a count of ten or more. CDR3 sequence: CASSFPGGRKDTQYF. In DNA form, the CDR3 reads TGTGCCAGCAGTTTCCCTGGCGGGAGGAAAGATACGCAGTATTTT. The chain is built from TRBV28 and TRBJ2-3; 8 bases align to TRBD2. The CDR3 runs 15 residues. Trimming removed 3 bases from V and 5 bases from J; junction bases left unmatched: 7. Germline V lookup: CDR1 MDHEN, CDR2 SYDVKM.

This clonotype showed up many times. The chain is built from TRBV18 and TRBJ2-1; D is possibly TRBD1 (5 bases). With 1 base removed from V and 6 bases from J, the gap between germline ends came to 7 bases. CDR3 size: 13 residues. CDR1 and CDR2 (germline): KGHSH, LQKENI. CDR3 DNA: TGTGCCAGCTCACCACTCGACAGCAATGAGCAGTTCTTC. This translates into CASSPLDSNEQFF. Full variable domain (remainder filled in from reference TRBV18 and TRBJ2-1): NAGVMQNPRHLVRRRGQEARLRCSPMKGHSHVYWYRQLPEEGLKFMVYLQKENIIDESGMPKERFSAEFPKEGPSILRIQQVVRGDSAAYFCASSPLDSNEQFFGPGTRLTVL.

This clonotype was found a few times. V usage is TRBV6-4 and J usage is TRBJ1-4, with TRBD1 identical over 8 bases. V lost 5 bases, J lost 7 bases, and 9 bases stayed unmatched. The CDR3 totals 15 residues. Germline V lookup: CDR1 MRHNA, CDR2 SNTAGT. This CDR3 reads CASSTTGGRSEKLFF. CDR3 coding DNA: TGTGCCAGCAGTACCACAGGGGGAAGAAGTGAAAAACTGTTTTTT.

V and J are TRBV2 and TRBJ1-1; TRBD1 might be the D (6 bases). The V end lost 7 bases, the J end lost 7 bases, and 13 bases lay between the germline ends. In germline, CDR1 is SNHLY, CDR2 FYNNEI. CDR3 size: 12 residues. CDR3 amino acids: CASITLGGEAFF. CDR3 DNA: TGTGCCAGCATCACCTTAGGGGGTGAAGCTTTCTTT.

The V call is TRBV3-1, the J call TRBJ2-3, with D perhaps matching TRBD1 or TRBD2 (6 bases each). The CDR3 contains 17 residues. Trimming pared 0 bases from V and 1 base from J, leaving 14 bases between. Germline V gene sequence: CDR1 LGHDT, CDR2 YNNKEL (reference sequence). The DNA for the CDR3 is TGTGCCAGCAGCCAAGATCGAGGAGGGGGACGCACAGATACGCAGTATTTT. It yields the protein CASSQDRGGGRTDTQYF.

The V call is TRBV7-3, the J call TRBJ2-1; no clear D. V was shortened by 2 bases and J by 1 base, with 12 bases between the two germline ends. CDR1 and CDR2 (germline): SGHTA, FQGTGA. The CDR3 has 16 amino acids. CDR3 region: CASSLFVGDSYNEQFF. CDR3 coding DNA: TGTGCCAGCAGCTTATTTGTGGGTGATTCCTACAATGAGCAGTTCTTC.